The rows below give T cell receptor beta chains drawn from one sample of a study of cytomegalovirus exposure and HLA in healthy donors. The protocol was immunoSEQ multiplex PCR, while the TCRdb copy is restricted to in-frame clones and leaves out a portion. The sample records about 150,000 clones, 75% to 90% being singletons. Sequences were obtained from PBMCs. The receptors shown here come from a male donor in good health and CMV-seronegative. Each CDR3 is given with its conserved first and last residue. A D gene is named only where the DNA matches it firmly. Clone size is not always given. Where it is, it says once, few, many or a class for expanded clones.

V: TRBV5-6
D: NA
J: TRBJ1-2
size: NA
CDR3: CASSGLRRGPGYTF
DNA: TGTGCCAGCAGCGGACTCAGGCGAGGGCCTGGCTACACCTTC

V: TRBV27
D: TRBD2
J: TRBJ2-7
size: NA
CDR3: CASSLFGGGGEQYF
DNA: TGTGCCAGCAGTTTATTTGGCGGGGGGGGCGAGCAGTACTTC

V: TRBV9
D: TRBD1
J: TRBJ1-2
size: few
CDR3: CASSATGTGLNHTF
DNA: TGTGCCAGCAGCGCAACAGGGACAGGTTTAAACCACACCTTC

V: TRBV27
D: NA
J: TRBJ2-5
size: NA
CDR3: CASSLLDRQETQYF
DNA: TGTGCCAGCAGTTTATTGGACAGACAAGAGACCCAGTACTTC

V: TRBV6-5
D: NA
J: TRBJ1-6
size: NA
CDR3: CASTRGDLLNSPLHF
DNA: TGTGCCAGCACCCGCGGGGACCTCCTTAATTCACCCCTCCACTTT

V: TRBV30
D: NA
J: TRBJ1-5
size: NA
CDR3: CAWAGRADQPQHF
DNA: TGTGCCTGGGCAGGCAGGGCAGATCAGCCCCAGCATTTT

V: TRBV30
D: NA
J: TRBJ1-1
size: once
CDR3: CAWDRSGSAEAFF
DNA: TGTGCCTGGGACAGGAGTGGGAGCGCTGAAGCTTTCTTT

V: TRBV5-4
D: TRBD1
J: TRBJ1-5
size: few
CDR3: CASSSGTESNQPQHF
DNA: TGTGCCAGCAGCTCCGGGACAGAGAGCAATCAGCCCCAGCATTTT

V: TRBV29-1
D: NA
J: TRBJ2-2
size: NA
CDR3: CSVRDFGELFF
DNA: TGCAGCGTGAGGGACTTCGGGGAGCTGTTTTTT

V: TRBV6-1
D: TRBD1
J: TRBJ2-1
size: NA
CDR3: CASRTGQGLSNEQFF
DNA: TGTGCCAGCAGAACGGGACAGGGACTAAGCAATGAGCAGTTCTTC

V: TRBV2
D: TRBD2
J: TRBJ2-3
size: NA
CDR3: CASSLPSGESTDTQYF
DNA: TGTGCCAGCAGTTTACCTAGCGGGGAAAGCACAGATACGCAGTATTTT

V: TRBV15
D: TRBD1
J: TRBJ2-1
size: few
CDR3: CATSRYRGGGHNEQFF
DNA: TGTGCCACCAGCAGATACCGAGGGGGCGGCCACAATGAGCAGTTCTTC

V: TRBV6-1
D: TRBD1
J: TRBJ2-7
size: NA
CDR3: CASSEAVGQGGYEQYF
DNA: TGTGCCAGCAGTGAAGCGGTGGGACAGGGAGGTTACGAGCAGTACTTC

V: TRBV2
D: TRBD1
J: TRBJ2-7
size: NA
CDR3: CASRLTGYYEQYF
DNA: TGTGCCAGCAGGTTGACAGGGTACTACGAGCAGTACTTC

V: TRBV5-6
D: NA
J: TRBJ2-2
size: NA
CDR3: CASTPVAGAVNTGELFF
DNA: TGTGCCAGCACCCCGGTCGCGGGGGCCGTAAACACCGGGGAGCTGTTTTTT

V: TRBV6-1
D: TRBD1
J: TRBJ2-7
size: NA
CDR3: CASSDPGQGNPYEQYF
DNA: TGTGCCAGCAGTGACCCTGGACAGGGGAACCCCTACGAGCAGTACTTC